The 7 T cell receptor beta chains in this list originate from one sample, sequenced in a study of blood T cell repertoires in COVID-19 (dated by TCRdb to about 2020). Library generation was performed with the immunoSEQ multiplex PCR assay. TCRdb limited this immuneACCESS table to in-frame rearrangements with V and J called. A share of clones is missing; checked studies link under half to unresolved V genes, and the rest is unexplained. The sample table contains around 150,000 clones; only one count was recorded for about 86% of them. About 8.2% of the sample is in the top ten clones. Source material: peripheral blood. The receptors stem from a man in his fifties or sixties with acute or convalescent COVID-19.

V and J are TRBV18 and TRBJ1-2; TRBD1 aligns across 11 bases. Germline assignment: CDR1 KGHSH and CDR2 LQKENI. V gave up 3 bases and J gave up 4 bases; unmatched junction bases: 7. The length of the CDR3 is 16 residues. The CDR3 spells CASSPSPGTGGYGYTF. In nucleotides, the CDR3 is TGTGCCAGCTCACCGTCCCCCGGGACAGGGGGCTATGGCTACACCTTC.

V is TRBV19 and J is TRBJ2-5; TRBD2 aligns across 14 bases. CDR1 is LNHDA and CDR2 is SQIVND in the germline V gene (reference sequence). CDR3 length: 15 residues. J gave up 4 bases and V 3 bases, and 1 base lay outside the gene matches. CDR3 protein: CASSMGLAGAETQYF. The CDR3 nucleotides are TGTGCCAGTAGTATGGGACTAGCGGGAGCAGAGACCCAGTACTTC.

The rearrangement links TRBV7-2 to TRBJ1-1, with 8 bases fitting TRBD1. In germline, CDR1 is SGHTA, CDR2 FQGNSA. The J segment lost 1 base and the V segment lost 1 base, leaving 2 bases of the junction unmatched. The CDR3 runs to 15 residues. CDR3: CASSLVGTGNTEAFF. The CDR3 coding sequence is TGTGCCAGCAGCTTAGTCGGGACAGGGAACACTGAAGCTTTCTTT.

The V gene is TRBV18, the J gene TRBJ2-1; 8 nucleotides agree with TRBD2. CDR3 length equals 16 residues. Trimming at V came to 3 bases and at J to 3 bases, leaving 7 bases not matched to a gene. Germline V gives CDR1 KGHSH, CDR2 LQKENI. CDR3 residues: CASSPPGGSRYNEQFF. The CDR3 DNA is TGTGCCAGCTCACCCCCGGGAGGGTCTCGCTACAATGAGCAGTTCTTC.

This clone has more than one count but fewer than ten. V usage is TRBV9 and J usage is TRBJ2-1; 15 bases match TRBD2. Germline assignment: CDR1 SGDLS and CDR2 YYNGEE. Trimming took 3 bases from V and 4 from J; bases not matched to a gene: 8. The CDR3 has 18 residues. CDR3 in DNA: TGTGCCAGCAGCGCGGGGGGACTAGCGGGAGGTAGGTACAATGAGCAGTTCTTC. The encoded protein is CASSAGGLAGGRYNEQFF.

This chain joins TRBV4-1 and TRBJ2-1, with 8 positions matching TRBD2. Trimming removed 0 bases from V and 3 bases from J; junction bases left unmatched: 7. Germline V lookup: CDR1 MGHRA, CDR2 YSYEKL. The CDR3 runs 17 residues. The CDR3 sequence: CASSQEGYGRGYNEQFF. The DNA of the CDR3 is TGCGCCAGCAGCCAAGAGGGTTACGGGAGGGGCTACAATGAGCAGTTCTTC.

This clone was observed many times. The chain couples TRBV21-1 to TRBJ2-7; the D call TRBD2 from the table was never checked on the DNA. TRBV21-1 is described as a pseudogene. This CDR3 has 11 residues. CDR3: CAVEGSYEQYF. The CDR3 DNA reads as TGCGCCGTTGAGGGCTCCTACGAGCAGTACTTC.